These 21 T cell receptor beta chains share one sample of origin, sequenced in a study of T cells in Graves' hyperthyroidism and ophthalmopathy. RNA transcripts provided the source from which TCR beta CDR3 regions were amplified. RT-PCR in the first round (using the HTBI primer set) targeted the TCR CDR3. TCRdb reanalysed the multiplex PCR reads using MiXCR and keeps one entry per CDR3 protein. The sample contains 300,000 to 350,000 distinct CDR3 sequences, 20% to 25% of which appear only once. The sample was blood. These receptor sequences come from a woman aged 45 to 65 with Graves' hyperthyroidism.

The chain has TRBV5-1 and TRBJ2-7, with D unclear. The CDR3 length is 13 residues. V lost 4 bases and J lost 3, with 11 bases in between. Germline V CDR1 and CDR2: SGHRS, YFSETQ. The CDR3 here is CASSPQSNYEQYF. The CDR3, as DNA: TGCGCCAGCAGCCCACAGAGTAACTACGAGCAGTACTTC.

The V call is TRBV20-1, the J call TRBJ1-2; 7 nucleotides line up with TRBD1. The CDR3 loop spans 13 amino acids. CDR1 and CDR2 (germline): DFQATT, SNEGSKA (reference sequence). The V and J ends lost 5 bases and 2 bases, in that order; junction bases with no gene match: 5. The CDR3 DNA sequence: TGCAGTGCTCCGGGACAGTCAAACTATGGCTACACCTTC. Translated: CSAPGQSNYGYTF.

As regards this clonotype: Since a much larger clone is just one base distant, this may be a read error. The CDR3 DNA is TGTGCCAGCAGCGCGGATAGCAATCAGCCCCAGCATTTT. It yields the protein CASSADSNQPQHF. This chain links TRBV4-2 with TRBJ1-5; D gene uncertain. The CDR3 has 13 residues. V was trimmed by 5 bases and J by 0 bases, leaving 5 bases between them. Germline V CDR1 and CDR2: LGHNA, YNFKEQ.

This clonotype appeared many times. CDR3 bases: TGTGCCAGCAGTCAGAACAGTTCGGTCCACGAGCAGTACTTC. It encodes CASSQNSSVHEQYF. The chain carries TRBV6-1 and TRBJ2-7, with D unresolved. Trimming removed 5 bases at V and 5 bases at J, with 16 bases between. Germline CDR1 MNHNS, CDR2 SASEGT. The CDR3 sequence is 14 residues long.

This clonotype was counted ten times or more. This rearrangement joins TRBV20-1 to TRBJ2-2; 12 bases fit TRBD2. The CDR3 is 15 residues long. The germline V gene encodes CDR1 DFQATT and CDR2 SNEGSKA (reference sequence). Unmatched junction bases numbered 2, after V lost 3 bases and J lost 3 bases. In DNA form, the CDR3 reads TGCAGTGCTAGTCGACTAGCGGGAGACACCGGGGAGCTGTTTTTT. Residues: CSASRLAGDTGELFF.

This chain connects TRBV3-1 to TRBJ2-1, with 10 bases fitting TRBD2. CDR1 and CDR2 (germline): LGHDT, YNNKEL (reference sequence). This CDR3 region has 13 residues. J was trimmed by 12 bases and V by 4 bases; bases with no gene match: 6. CDR3 protein: CASSLERLAGQFF. DNA of the CDR3: TGTGCCAGCAGCCTAGAAAGACTAGCGGGGCAGTTCTTC.

The chain joins TRBV30 to TRBJ2-3; D remains ambiguous. CDR3 size: 12 residues. Trimming left V 1 base short and J 4 bases short, with 6 bases between. Germline V CDR1 and CDR2: GTSNPN, SVGIG (reference sequence). This CDR3 is CAWSEGSDTQYF. Here the CDR3 DNA reads TGTGCCTGGAGTGAGGGCTCAGATACGCAGTATTTT.

In nucleotides, the CDR3 is TGTGCCAGCAGCTTAATCCTAGGGACAGGAAGTTATGGCTACACCTTC. Translated, it gives CASSLILGTGSYGYTF. The V and J genes are TRBV7-8 and TRBJ1-2; 8 bases are shared with TRBD1. CDR1 SGHVS and CDR2 FQNEAQ come from the germline V gene. V lost 2 bases to trimming and J lost 5 bases; unmatched junction nucleotides: 10. The CDR3 length is 16 residues.

This clonotype has ten or more counts. J is TRBJ1-1 and V is TRBV19; D ambiguous. This CDR3 is 17 amino acids long. Trimming pared 6 bases from V and 0 bases from J, leaving 20 bases between. Germline lookup yields CDR1 LNHDA and CDR2 SQIVND (reference sequence). In DNA form, the CDR3 reads TGTGCCAGTAGGAGGATACCGACGGCGGTCATGAACACTGAAGCTTTCTTT. It translates to CASRRIPTAVMNTEAFF.

This clonotype was detected many times. This chain joins TRBV27 and TRBJ2-1, with 13 bases fitting TRBD2. Looked up from germline, CDR1 is MNHEY and CDR2 is SMNVEV (reference sequence). The length of the CDR3 is 17 residues. Trimming removed 3 bases from V and 2 bases from J; junction bases left unmatched: 4. The CDR3 loop reads CASSLRLAGGPYNEQFF. CDR3 in DNA: TGTGCCAGCAGTTTGCGACTAGCGGGGGGCCCCTACAATGAGCAGTTCTTC.

The CDR3 sequence is CASSPEGRGSGYF. For the CDR3, the DNA is TGCGCCAGCAGCCCGGAGGGGCGGGGCTCGGGGTATTTT. The chain joins TRBV5-1 to TRBJ2-3; D may be TRBD2 (6 bases). Germline values: CDR1 SGHRS, CDR2 YFSETQ. V was pared by 4 bases and J by 14 bases, with 20 bases between. The CDR3 length is 13 residues.

CDR3 protein: CASSPGQNSNQPQHF. CDR3 coding DNA: TGTGCCAGTAGTCCGGGACAAAATAGCAATCAGCCCCAGCATTTT. This rearrangement joins TRBV19 to TRBJ1-5, with D maybe TRBD1 (6 bases). The germline gives CDR1 LNHDA, CDR2 SQIVND (reference sequence). CDR3 size: 15 residues. Trimming left V 5 bases short and J 0 bases short, with 11 bases between.

This clonotype was seen repeatedly, ten times or more. The chain combines TRBV10-3 with TRBJ1-1, with D possibly TRBD1 on 5 matching bases. The V gene's germline CDR1 is ENHRY and CDR2 SYGVKD. The CDR3 runs to 15 residues. V was shortened by 6 bases and J by 1 base, with 15 bases between the two germline ends. Written as DNA, the CDR3 is TGTGCCATCAGGCCCCCGCAGGGCGGGAACACTGAAGCTTTCTTT. Encoded protein: CAIRPPQGGNTEAFF.

Turning to this clonotype: Since a much larger clone is just one base distant, this may be a read error. The J gene is TRBJ2-1, the V gene TRBV20-1; D is possibly TRBD2 (5 bases). V dropped 3 bases and J dropped 8 bases, with 8 bases sitting between them. The CDR3 covers 11 residues. Per germline, CDR1 DFQATT and CDR2 SNEGSKA (reference sequence). For the CDR3, the DNA is TGCAGTGCTAGCGTGGGAGATGAGCAGTTCTTC. Amino acid sequence: CSASVGDEQFF.

This chain joins TRBV15 and TRBJ2-3; TRBD2 agrees at 8 bases. This CDR3 has 15 residues. CDR1 LNHNV and CDR2 YYDKDF come from the germline V gene (reference sequence). J gave up 2 bases and V 1 base, and 2 bases lay outside the gene matches. CDR3: CATSRASGSTDTQYF. The CDR3 nucleotides read TGTGCCACCAGCAGAGCTAGCGGGTCCACAGATACGCAGTATTTT.

CDR3 protein: CASSQAPAVNYEQYF. The CDR3 bases are TGTGCCAGCAGCCAAGCCCCTGCGGTAAACTACGAGCAGTACTTC. J is TRBJ2-7 and V is TRBV3-1; no reliable D call. CDR1 is LGHDT, CDR2 YNNKEL, per germline (reference sequence). The CDR3 is 15 residues long. V was shortened by 1 base and J by 3 bases, with 13 bases between the two germline ends.

This clonotype was recorded many times. V is TRBV3-1 and J is TRBJ1-1; D is ambiguous. V dropped 0 bases and J dropped 12 bases, with 14 bases sitting between them. The length of the CDR3 is 13 residues. CDR1 LGHDT and CDR2 YNNKEL come from the germline V gene (reference sequence). CDR3 amino acids: CASSQDRDTTTFF. The CDR3, as DNA: TGTGCCAGCAGCCAAGATCGAGACACGACCACTTTCTTT.

This clonotype was recorded many times. The rearrangement uses TRBV12-3 or TRBV12-4 and TRBJ2-2; TRBD2 agrees at 7 bases. The CDR3 is made up of 16 amino acids. Trimming removed 6 bases from V and 5 bases from J; junction bases left unmatched: 12. CDR3 sequence reads: CASSPTSTVGTGELFF. Here the CDR3 DNA reads TGTGCCAGCAGCCCGACTAGCACCGTGGGGACCGGGGAGCTGTTTTTT.

V usage is TRBV6-1 and J usage is TRBJ1-4; 7 bases are a match to TRBD1. V lost 2 bases, J lost 3 bases, and 6 bases stayed unmatched. Germline-derived CDR1 and CDR2 are MNHNS and SASEGT. The CDR3 covers 16 residues. CDR3 residues: CASSEQGVRANEKLFF. In DNA, the CDR3 is TGTGCCAGCAGTGAACAGGGGGTGAGAGCTAATGAAAAACTGTTTTTT.

The V gene is TRBV20-1, the J gene TRBJ2-1, with 9 positions matching TRBD1. This CDR3 region has 16 residues. Looked up from germline, CDR1 is DFQATT and CDR2 is SNEGSKA (reference sequence). The ends lost 2 bases at V and 4 bases at J; junction bases unmatched: 9. The DNA for the CDR3 is TGCAGTGCTAGAAAGGGGGGACAGGGTAGATACAATGAGCAGTTCTTC. The encoded protein is CSARKGGQGRYNEQFF.

The genes are TRBV5-4 and TRBJ2-1, with 10 bases identical to TRBD1. This CDR3 is 14 amino acids long. Per the germline V gene, CDR1 is SGHNT and CDR2 is YYREEE (reference sequence). V shed 5 bases and J 6 bases; nucleotides not matched to a gene: 5. The CDR3 DNA reads as TGTGCCAGCAGGGGGACAGGGGTCGTCAATGAGCAGTTCTTC. It translates to CASRGTGVVNEQFF.